The following is a T cell receptor (beta chain) sequence with its context. The antigen is not known. The data were obtained in a study of CXCR3-negative and CXCR3-positive naive CD8 T cells. Study-wide points: Against CXCR3-negative naive cells, CXCR3-positive naive cells showed more hydrophobic TRB CDR3s.

The method, 5' RACE with UMI labels, was used to prepare the TRB cDNA libraries. TCRdb reprocessed the 5' RACE reads; each CDR3 protein has one entry and no DNA is given. Recorded here are tens of thousands of distinct CDR3 sequences; the top ten clones represent approximately 0.62%. Sequencing input: naive CXCR3+ CD8+ T cells from blood. This sample's subset: CD45RO-CCR7+CD27+CD95- naive CD8+ T cells expressing CXCR3 (TNR3+). The clonotype was recovered from a human donor in good health. Some clones in this sample may be carry-over from other donors' samples.

Here the CDR3 reads CASQEGRIPWETQYF. The V gene is TRBV27, the J gene TRBJ2-5; TCRdb calls TRBD1, which cannot be checked without DNA. The CDR3 runs 15 residues. Germline CDR1 reads MNHEY; CDR2 reads SMNVEV (reference sequence).